These T cell receptor beta chains were read from a single sample in a study of cytomegalovirus exposure and HLA in healthy donors. Only in-frame clones appear in the TCRdb table, and some are missing; sequencing was by immunoSEQ multiplex PCR. This sample has about 120,000 clones; around 85% occur once, and the top ten carry 2.1%. The sample consisted of PBMCs. Receptors originate from a man younger than 45 in good health and CMV-seronegative. Each CDR3 is given with its conserved first and last residue. A D gene is named only where the DNA matches it firmly. Size is omitted from some rows. Given values are once, few, many or a class for expanded clones.

len: 15; j_gene: TRBJ2-2; d_gene: .; abundance: .; v_gene: TRBV30; CDR3aa: CAWSEAGVDTGELFF; CDR3nt: TGTGCCTGGAGTGAGGCAGGGGTGGACACCGGGGAGCTGTTTTTT
len: 14; j_gene: TRBJ1-3; d_gene: .; abundance: few; v_gene: TRBV6-1; CDR3aa: CASSEVHSGNTIYF; CDR3nt: TGTGCCAGCAGTGAAGTCCACTCTGGAAACACCATATATTTT
len: 16; j_gene: TRBJ2-3; d_gene: .; abundance: .; v_gene: TRBV19; CDR3aa: CASSIVSGFSTDTQYF; CDR3nt: TGTGCCAGTAGTATCGTTAGCGGATTTAGCACAGATACGCAGTATTTT
len: 13; j_gene: TRBJ1-4; d_gene: .; abundance: .; v_gene: TRBV19; CDR3aa: CATRKQDNEKLFF; CDR3nt: TGTGCCACCCGAAAACAGGATAATGAAAAACTGTTTTTT
len: 12; j_gene: TRBJ2-5; d_gene: .; abundance: .; v_gene: TRBV28; CDR3aa: CASSLGDKTQYF; CDR3nt: TGTGCCAGCAGTTTAGGTGACAAGACCCAGTACTTC
len: 15; j_gene: TRBJ2-7; d_gene: TRBD1; abundance: .; v_gene: TRBV19; CDR3aa: CASTAGTGPSYEQYF; CDR3nt: TGTGCCAGTACGGCCGGGACAGGGCCCTCCTACGAGCAGTACTTC
len: 16; j_gene: TRBJ1-1; d_gene: TRBD1; abundance: .; v_gene: TRBV27; CDR3aa: CASSPPRDRENTEAFF; CDR3nt: TGTGCCAGCAGTCCCCCCCGGGACAGGGAGAACACTGAAGCTTTCTTT
len: 15; j_gene: TRBJ1-5; d_gene: .; abundance: .; v_gene: TRBV30; CDR3aa: CAWSVATLGNQPQHF; CDR3nt: TGTGCCTGGAGTGTAGCCACTTTGGGCAATCAGCCCCAGCATTTT
len: 14; j_gene: TRBJ1-1; d_gene: .; abundance: few; v_gene: TRBV7-9; CDR3aa: CASSLNQGSTEAFF; CDR3nt: TGTGCCAGCAGCTTAAATCAGGGGAGCACTGAAGCTTTCTTT
len: 15; j_gene: TRBJ2-3; d_gene: TRBD2; abundance: .; v_gene: TRBV6-5; CDR3aa: CASSYGGGGTDTQYF; CDR3nt: TGTGCCAGCAGTTACGGTGGCGGGGGGACAGATACGCAGTATTTT
len: 15; j_gene: TRBJ2-7; d_gene: TRBD1; abundance: .; v_gene: TRBV27; CDR3aa: CASRPPGQGANEQYF; CDR3nt: TGTGCCAGCAGACCACCGGGACAGGGGGCAAACGAGCAGTACTTC
len: 15; j_gene: TRBJ2-3; d_gene: TRBD1; abundance: .; v_gene: TRBV28; CDR3aa: CASSPRGQATDTQYF; CDR3nt: TGTGCCAGCAGTCCTAGGGGGCAGGCGACAGATACGCAGTATTTT
len: 14; j_gene: TRBJ2-1; d_gene: .; abundance: .; v_gene: TRBV7-2; CDR3aa: CASSGDAGVKGQFF; CDR3nt: TGTGCCAGCTCGGGGGACGCAGGAGTAAAGGGGCAGTTCTTC
len: 15; j_gene: TRBJ1-6; d_gene: TRBD1; abundance: .; v_gene: TRBV5-1; CDR3aa: CASSLDRGVNSPLHF; CDR3nt: TGCGCCAGCAGCTTGGACAGGGGTGTGAATTCACCCCTCCACTTT
len: 19; j_gene: TRBJ1-2; d_gene: .; abundance: .; v_gene: TRBV12-2; CDR3aa: CASRLDGLCGGQGLTGYTF; CDR3nt: TGTGCAAGTCGCTTAGACGGGCTGTGTGGGGGACAGGGCTTGACGGGCTACACCTTC
len: 16; j_gene: TRBJ2-1; d_gene: .; abundance: .; v_gene: TRBV10-2; CDR3aa: CASSVAPTRTYNEQFF; CDR3nt: TGCGCCAGCAGTGTAGCACCTACTAGAACCTACAATGAGCAGTTCTTC
len: 15; j_gene: TRBJ2-3; d_gene: TRBD2; abundance: .; v_gene: TRBV2; CDR3aa: CASVRAGDLTDTQYF; CDR3nt: TGTGCCAGCGTAAGAGCGGGGGACCTCACAGATACGCAGTATTTT
len: 14; j_gene: TRBJ2-3; d_gene: .; abundance: .; v_gene: TRBV27; CDR3aa: CASSANQKLDTQYF; CDR3nt: TGTGCCAGCAGTGCCAACCAAAAACTCGATACGCAGTATTTT
len: 14; j_gene: TRBJ2-1; d_gene: .; abundance: once; v_gene: TRBV5-1; CDR3aa: CASSSPSGVNEQFF; CDR3nt: TGCGCCAGCAGCAGCCCGTCAGGGGTCAATGAGCAGTTCTTC
len: 14; j_gene: TRBJ1-2; d_gene: .; abundance: .; v_gene: TRBV9; CDR3aa: CASSVGGDLNGYTF; CDR3nt: TGTGCCAGCAGCGTAGGAGGCGACCTCAATGGCTACACCTTC
len: 13; j_gene: TRBJ2-7; d_gene: .; abundance: .; v_gene: TRBV28; CDR3aa: CASSFQSQPPRGF; CDR3nt: TGTGCCAGCAGTTTCCAATCTCAGCCACCGAGAGGCTTC
len: 15; j_gene: TRBJ2-3; d_gene: TRBD1; abundance: .; v_gene: TRBV4-3; CDR3aa: CASSHFHDRADTQYF; CDR3nt: TGCGCCAGCAGCCATTTCCACGACAGGGCGGATACGCAGTATTTT
len: 14; j_gene: TRBJ2-7; d_gene: TRBD1; abundance: .; v_gene: TRBV10-3; CDR3aa: CATTDRESVYEQYF; CDR3nt: TGTGCCACAACCGACAGGGAAAGCGTCTACGAGCAGTACTTC
len: 9; j_gene: TRBJ1-2; d_gene: .; abundance: .; v_gene: TRBV10-3; CDR3aa: CAISDPLTF; CDR3nt: TGTGCCATCAGTGATCCCCTCACCTTC
len: 16; j_gene: TRBJ1-6; d_gene: TRBD1; abundance: .; v_gene: TRBV5-4; CDR3aa: CASSQLPGQGLTPLHF; CDR3nt: TGTGCCAGCAGCCAACTCCCCGGACAGGGCTTAACACCCCTCCACTTT
len: 15; j_gene: TRBJ1-1; d_gene: TRBD1; abundance: .; v_gene: TRBV27; CDR3aa: CASSLSGAGGTEAFF; CDR3nt: TGTGCCAGCAGTTTATCGGGGGCAGGGGGGACTGAAGCTTTCTTT
len: 13; j_gene: TRBJ1-1; d_gene: .; abundance: .; v_gene: TRBV6-5; CDR3aa: CASRRGGDTEAFF; CDR3nt: TGTGCCAGCAGAAGGGGGGGTGACACTGAAGCTTTCTTT
len: 14; j_gene: TRBJ1-1; d_gene: .; abundance: .; v_gene: TRBV5-6; CDR3aa: CASSFSNVQLEAFF; CDR3nt: TGTGCCAGCAGCTTCTCGAATGTACAGCTCGAAGCTTTCTTT
len: 14; j_gene: TRBJ1-2; d_gene: .; abundance: .; v_gene: TRBV4-1; CDR3aa: CASSHPGSNYGYTF; CDR3nt: TGCGCCAGCAGCCATCCGGGGAGTAACTATGGCTACACCTTC
len: 15; j_gene: TRBJ2-7; d_gene: TRBD2; abundance: .; v_gene: TRBV4-3; CDR3aa: CASSQGLARSYEQYF; CDR3nt: TGCGCCAGCAGCCAAGGACTAGCCCGCTCCTACGAGCAGTACTTC
len: 18; j_gene: TRBJ2-3; d_gene: TRBD2; abundance: .; v_gene: TRBV11-2; CDR3aa: CASSSVLAGGRFSDTQYF; CDR3nt: TGTGCCAGCAGCTCCGTCCTAGCGGGGGGGCGTTTTTCAGATACGCAGTATTTT
len: 15; j_gene: TRBJ1-6; d_gene: .; abundance: few; v_gene: TRBV27; CDR3aa: CASSLGGSDWSPLHF; CDR3nt: TGTGCCAGCAGTTTAGGCGGGAGCGATTGGTCACCCCTCCACTTT
len: 13; j_gene: TRBJ1-4; d_gene: .; abundance: once; v_gene: TRBV5-1; CDR3aa: CASSGATNEKLFF; CDR3nt: TGCGCCAGCAGCGGAGCAACTAATGAAAAACTGTTTTTT
len: 15; j_gene: TRBJ2-6; d_gene: .; abundance: few; v_gene: TRBV6-1; CDR3aa: CASSEDSSGANGLTF; CDR3nt: TGTGCCAGCAGTGAAGACAGCTCTGGGGCCAACGGCCTGACTTTC
len: 18; j_gene: TRBJ2-4; d_gene: TRBD2; abundance: .; v_gene: TRBV7-2; CDR3aa: CASSRATSGGLAKNIQYF; CDR3nt: TGTGCCAGCAGCCGAGCGACTAGCGGGGGTCTAGCCAAAAACATTCAGTACTTC
len: 13; j_gene: TRBJ2-5; d_gene: .; abundance: .; v_gene: TRBV5-1; CDR3aa: CASSLVGAETQYF; CDR3nt: TGCGCCAGCAGCCTCGTAGGAGCGGAGACCCAGTACTTC
len: 13; j_gene: TRBJ2-5; d_gene: .; abundance: .; v_gene: TRBV11-3; CDR3aa: CASSLNYAGTQYF; CDR3nt: TGTGCCAGCAGCTTAAACTATGCGGGAACCCAGTACTTC
len: 17; j_gene: TRBJ2-5; d_gene: TRBD2; abundance: .; v_gene: TRBV2; CDR3aa: CASSAIERDFYQETQYF; CDR3nt: TGTGCCAGCAGTGCAATAGAGCGGGATTTCTACCAAGAGACCCAGTACTTC
len: 16; j_gene: TRBJ2-5; d_gene: TRBD2; abundance: once; v_gene: TRBV7-2; CDR3aa: CASSLARGGARETQYF; CDR3nt: TGTGCCAGCAGCTTAGCCCGCGGGGGGGCACGGGAGACCCAGTACTTC
len: 13; j_gene: TRBJ2-5; d_gene: .; abundance: .; v_gene: TRBV6-6; CDR3aa: CASSYGQQETQYF; CDR3nt: TGTGCCAGCAGTTATGGACAGCAAGAGACCCAGTACTTC
len: 17; j_gene: TRBJ2-3; d_gene: .; abundance: .; v_gene: TRBV23-1; CDR3aa: CASSQSGYRVSTDTQYF; CDR3nt: TGCGCCAGCAGTCAATCGGGATACAGGGTTAGCACAGATACGCAGTATTTT
len: 16; j_gene: TRBJ2-2; d_gene: .; abundance: .; v_gene: TRBV11-3; CDR3aa: CASSPGVGHVDGELFF; CDR3nt: TGTGCCAGCAGCCCCGGGGTAGGGCACGTCGACGGGGAGCTGTTTTTT